Below, one TCR beta chain is given with its context. The CDR3 is 19 residues long. The junction had 17 bases not matched to a gene; V was cut back by 7 bases and J by 4 bases. Germline V CDR1 and CDR2: LNHDA, SQIVND (reference sequence). Terminally differentiated effector memory CD45RA+ cells were excluded from the naive CD8 cells, which were CD45RO-negative and positively selected for CCR7. This entry comes from a study of shared clonotypes between healthy human individuals. The authors split each subset's genomic DNA evenly across several immunoSEQ plates. Using immunoSEQ multiplex PCR, the repertoire was profiled, and TCRdb retains in-frame clones only, with some absent. In the table there are about 650,000 clones, less than 97% of which are singletons.

Sequenced input: naive CD8+ T cells sorted from blood. The TCR was taken from a woman in her twenties or thirties in good health. The chain recombines TRBV19 with TRBJ2-1; 12 nucleotides line up with TRBD2. The DNA of the CDR3 is TGTGCCAGTAATTCGGGAGCTAGCGGGAGGGCCTCGTGGTACAATGAGCAGTTCTTC. It encodes CASNSGASGRASWYNEQFF. Complete variable domain (other parts from reference TRBV19 and TRBJ2-1): DGGITQSPKYLFRKEGQNVTLSCEQNLNHDAMYWYRQDPGQGLRLIYYSQIVNDFQKGDIAEGYSVSREKKESFPLTVTSAQKNPTAFYLCASNSGASGRASWYNEQFFGPGTRLTVL.